A single sample gave rise to the 3 T cell receptor beta chains below, sequenced in a study of OX40 agonist ivuxolimab in advanced cancers. The method was immunoSEQ multiplex PCR; TCRdb's version includes in-frame clones alone and lacks a portion of them. This sample has 75,000 to 100,000 clones, with under 90% found just once. Here the sequenced sample was CD4+ or CD8+ T cells sorted from blood, taken in a trial of the OX40 agonist ivuxolimab. These receptors originate from an adult with an advanced solid tumor such as melanoma, head and neck, liver or kidney cancer.

The chain is built from TRBV19 and TRBJ2-3, with TRBD2 identical over 10 bases. Germline CDR1 reads LNHDA; CDR2 reads SQIVND (reference sequence). This CDR3 region has 16 residues. With V trimmed by 3 bases and J by 4 bases, 7 bases remained unmatched. For the CDR3, the DNA is TGTGCCAGTAGTATCCCAGCGGGGGGGCCGGCAGATACGCAGTATTTT. Amino acid sequence: CASSIPAGGPADTQYF. The variable domain in full, completed from reference TRBV19 and TRBJ2-3, reads DGGITQSPKYLFRKEGQNVTLSCEQNLNHDAMYWYRQDPGQGLRLIYYSQIVNDFQKGDIAEGYSVSREKKESFPLTVTSAQKNPTAFYLCASSIPAGGPADTQYFGPGTRLTVL.

The genes are TRBV15 and TRBJ1-2; D is possibly TRBD1 (6 bases). V was cut by 5 bases and J by 1 base, with 20 bases left in between. The length of the CDR3 is 17 residues. CDR1 LNHNV and CDR2 YYDKDF come from the germline V gene (reference sequence). The CDR3 region is CATSRRGGAGNNYGYTF. CDR3 sequence (DNA): TGTGCCACCAGCCGGAGAGGGGGGGCAGGGAATAACTATGGCTACACCTTC.

This rearrangement joins TRBV5-3 to TRBJ1-2; 7 nucleotides line up with TRBD1. TRBV5-3 is sorted into the ORF group, with uncertain function. Trimming at V came to 9 bases and at J to 2 bases, leaving 13 bases not matched to a gene. The CDR3 is made up of 15 amino acids. The CDR3 spells CATDGGQQENYGYTF. CDR3 nucleotides: TGTGCCACAGATGGGGGACAGCAAGAAAACTATGGCTACACCTTC.